The T cell receptor (beta chain) under discussion was sequenced for a study of T cell responses to AZD1222 COVID-19 vaccine. Study-wide results and limits: Two AZD1222 administrations were followed by greater Spike-specific TCR breadth and depth.

The data were produced by immunoSEQ multiplex PCR, yet TCRdb's version contains in-frame clones alone and is incomplete. The table shows roughly 35,000 clones, with 78% occurring only once. CDR1 and CDR2 (germline): SGHNT, YYREEE (reference sequence). V was trimmed by 2 bases and J by 8 bases, leaving 13 bases between them. The CDR3 extends over 14 amino acids. Points on this clone: Its antigen remains unidentified.

The clonotype originates from an adult who received the AZD1222 COVID-19 vaccine. The material sequenced was peripheral blood, taken 28 days after the second AZD1222 dose. This sequence joins TRBV5-4 and TRBJ1-4; D remains unclear. The CDR3 loop is CASSFRQEGEKLFF. Here the CDR3 DNA reads TGTGCCAGCAGCTTCAGACAAGAGGGCGAAAAACTGTTTTTT. The complete variable domain, with remaining parts taken from reference TRBV5-4 and TRBJ1-4, reads ETGVTQSPTHLIKTRGQQVTLRCSSQSGHNTVSWYQQALGQGPQFIFQYYREEENGRGNFPPRFSGLQFPNYSSELNVNALELDDSALYLCASSFRQEGEKLFFGSGTQLSVL.